The source of this T cell receptor beta chain is a study of shared clonotypes between healthy human individuals. Study-level results: Against clonotypes common to all four donors, non-shared ones had lower generation probabilities.

Per sorted-subset replicate PCR, input was approximately 200 ng DNA, representing roughly 29,000 T cell genomes. Per the study methods: Junction-only immunoSEQ data arrived without quality scores, meaning filtering differed. Clones were read by immunoSEQ multiplex PCR, and TCRdb kept only the in-frame ones, dropping some. V, J and clone size derive from that table, while D and trimming were established from the DNA sequence. The repertoire holds over a million clones, with 96% as singletons. Per germline, CDR1 SGDLS and CDR2 YYNGEE. Between the trimmed V and J ends, which lost 0 bases and 5 bases, there was a span of 9 bases. This CDR3 spans 13 amino acids. Note on this clone: Its antigen is undetermined.

The chain joins TRBV9 to TRBJ2-7, with D unclear. The specimen was naive CD4+ T cells sorted from blood. Subset meaning: CD45RA+ positively selected. This sequence was found in a young man in good health. CDR3 protein: CASSVDLGNEQYF. For the CDR3, the DNA is TGTGCCAGCAGCGTAGACCTGGGAAACGAGCAGTACTTC.